The 22 T cell receptor beta chains below all came from one sample that was sequenced in a study of CD8 T cells in ankylosing spondylitis. One entry per CDR3 protein results from TCRdb running MiXCR on the 5' RACE reads. The sample records 700,000 to 1,000,000 distinct CDR3 sequences, 10% to 15% being singletons. Study results and limitations: Seemingly characteristic of ankylosing spondylitis blood was a TCR beta motif consisting of roughly 8 highly homologous variants.

Their antigens remain unidentified. The sequencing sample was made of blood, either unsorted or a sorted T cell fraction (not recorded which). All receptors come from a male donor with ankylosing spondylitis.

The chain recombines TRBV4-2 with TRBJ2-1, with TRBD2 matching 8 bases. The CDR3 spans 16 residues. Germline CDR1 LGHNA, CDR2 YNFKEQ. The J segment lost 5 bases and the V segment lost 1 base, leaving 7 bases of the junction unmatched. CDR3 loop: CASSQVTGLVNNEQFF. DNA of the CDR3: TGTGCCAGCAGCCAAGTAACGGGACTAGTTAACAATGAGCAGTTCTTC.

There are many counts of this clonotype. This chain uses TRBV29-1 with TRBJ1-1, with 7 bases aligning to TRBD1. Germline CDR1 reads SQVTM; CDR2 reads ANQGSEA. V lost 7 bases and J lost 3; bases outside the gene matches: 8. The CDR3 has 13 amino acids. The CDR3 DNA reads as TGCAGCGCGATCAGGGACAGAGACACTGAAGCTTTCTTT. Encoded protein: CSAIRDRDTEAFF. Filled out from reference TRBV29-1 and TRBJ1-1, the complete variable domain reads SAVISQKPSRDICQRGTSLTIQCQVDSQVTMMFWYRQQPGQSLTLIATANQGSEATYESGFVIDKFPISRPNLTFSTLTVSNMSPEDSSIYLCSAIRDRDTEAFFGQGTRLTVV.

This clonotype has more than one count but fewer than ten. The chain combines TRBV12-3 or TRBV12-4 with TRBJ1-1; no firm D call. Trimming took 1 base from V and 4 from J, leaving 13 bases between them. This CDR3 spans 15 amino acids. DNA for the CDR3: TGTGCCAGCAGTTTAGGGGCCTATGGACCCACTGAAGCTTTCTTT. As protein: CASSLGAYGPTEAFF.

This clonotype was observed many times. The chain is built from TRBV20-1 and TRBJ1-2, with a tentative D call TRBD1 (5 bases). The CDR3 runs to 15 residues. From germline, CDR1 is DFQATT and CDR2 SNEGSKA (reference sequence). Trimming pared 0 bases from V and 4 bases from J, leaving 15 bases between. Written as DNA, the CDR3 is TGCAGTGCTAGAGATTCGATCAGGGTCGTCTATGGCTACACCTTC. It is translated as CSARDSIRVVYGYTF.

The chain is built from TRBV7-3 and TRBJ2-3; D is possibly TRBD2 (5 bases). V was pared by 8 bases and J by 2 bases, with 17 bases between. The CDR3 has 15 amino acids. Germline V gene lookup returns CDR1 SGHTA and CDR2 FQGTGA. CDR3: CASDDTRADTDTQYF. DNA for the CDR3: TGTGCCAGCGACGACACCAGAGCGGACACAGATACGCAGTATTTT.

V is TRBV11-3 and J is TRBJ2-1; TRBD2 matches 14 bases. With V trimmed by 6 bases and J by 5 bases, 9 bases remained unmatched. The length of the CDR3 is 17 residues. Germline V gene lookup returns CDR1 SGHNT and CDR2 YENEEA. The CDR3 DNA follows: TGTGCCAGCAGAACACCCCGGACTAGCGGGAGGCACAATGAGCAGTTCTTC. Residues: CASRTPRTSGRHNEQFF.

This clonotype was counted a few times. The chain recombines TRBV4-3 with TRBJ2-4, with a tentative D call TRBD2 (6 bases). Germline CDR1 LGHNA, CDR2 YSLEER. Between the trimmed V and J ends, which lost 5 bases and 0 bases, there was a span of 11 bases. The CDR3 spans 15 residues. CDR3 coding DNA: TGCGCCAGCAGCGAGGGACTCCTAGCCAAAAACATTCAGTACTTC. Translation gives CASSEGLLAKNIQYF.

This clonotype has more than one count but fewer than ten. The chain recombines TRBV20-1 with TRBJ1-3; 7 nucleotides agree with TRBD1. This CDR3 spans 15 amino acids. The trim removed 1 base at V and 4 bases at J, leaving 7 bases unmatched. From germline, CDR1 is DFQATT and CDR2 SNEGSKA (reference sequence). The CDR3 here is CSARASLGQGNTIYF. The CDR3 DNA is TGCAGTGCTAGAGCAAGCCTGGGACAGGGAAACACCATATATTTT.

This clonotype has at least ten counts. The CDR3 reads CSVVAYSSAFF. Here the CDR3 DNA reads TGCAGCGTTGTAGCTTACAGTAGCGCTTTCTTT. The chain carries TRBV29-1 and TRBJ1-1; D not certain. Germline V CDR1 and CDR2: SQVTM, ANQGSEA. Trimming stripped 4 bases from V and 11 bases from J, with 14 bases between. CDR3 size: 11 residues. The whole variable domain, filled in from reference TRBV29-1 and TRBJ1-1, reads SAVISQKPSRDICQRGTSLTIQCQVDSQVTMMFWYRQQPGQSLTLIATANQGSEATYESGFVIDKFPISRPNLTFSTLTVSNMSPEDSSIYLCSVVAYSSAFFGQGTRLTVV.

This clonotype was detected a few times. V is TRBV20-1 and J is TRBJ2-5, with TRBD1 as a possible D gene (6 bases). Trimming took off 5 bases at V and 7 bases at J, with 17 bases between the two ends. The CDR3 consists of 13 residues. The germline V gene encodes CDR1 DFQATT and CDR2 SNEGSKA (reference sequence). CDR3 sequence: CSAEPTGKGTQYF. In nucleotides, the CDR3 is TGCAGTGCTGAACCGACAGGAAAGGGGACCCAGTACTTC.

This sequence joins TRBV5-5 and TRBJ2-6, with D perhaps matching TRBD1 (6 bases). Trimming took off 3 bases at V and 0 bases at J, with 16 bases between the two ends. Germline lookup yields CDR1 SGHKS and CDR2 YYEKEE (reference sequence). This CDR3 is built from 18 residues. CDR3: CASSSKDRYLSGANVLTF. The CDR3 coding sequence is TGTGCCAGCAGCTCGAAGGACAGATATCTCTCTGGGGCCAACGTCCTGACTTTC.

This clonotype was recorded a few times. The V gene is TRBV10-3, the J gene TRBJ1-2; D is unclear. Germline loops: CDR1 ENHRY, CDR2 SYGVKD. CDR3 length: 13 amino acids. Trimming removed 7 bases from V and 7 bases from J, with 16 bases in between. The DNA of the CDR3 is TGTGCCATCACCCCCAGGACGGGAGGTGGCTACACCTTC. It translates to CAITPRTGGGYTF.

This clonotype appeared a few times. The gene calls are TRBV9 and TRBJ2-7; 7 nucleotides align to TRBD2. The V gene's germline CDR1 is SGDLS and CDR2 YYNGEE. This CDR3 comprises 14 residues. V shed 4 bases and J 7 bases; nucleotides not matched to a gene: 11. CDR3: CASSNWVAGGEQYF. The DNA of the CDR3 is TGTGCCAGCAGCAATTGGGTGGCCGGGGGGGAGCAGTACTTC.

In this sample, this clonotype turned up a few times. The DNA of the CDR3 is TGTGCCAGCAGTTCCCGACTAGCGGGTGGCGGGGAGCTGTTTTTT. This encodes CASSSRLAGGGELFF. The chain joins TRBV6-5 to TRBJ2-2, with TRBD2 matching over 10 bases. The CDR3 runs to 15 residues. CDR1 MNHEY and CDR2 SVGAGI come from the germline V gene. V was clipped by 4 bases and J by 7 bases; unmatched bases: 6.

This clonotype was recorded a few times. The rearrangement links TRBV19 to TRBJ2-7; 9 bases are a match to TRBD2. Germline V gene sequence: CDR1 LNHDA, CDR2 SQIVND (reference sequence). V lost 4 bases and J lost 4; bases outside the gene matches: 11. The CDR3 is 16 residues long. CDR3 residues: CASSNPTSGTTYEQYF. The CDR3 DNA is TGTGCCAGTAGTAACCCGACTAGCGGCACAACATACGAGCAGTACTTC.

A single count supports this clonotype. The junction shows a germline mismatch at one end, possibly a read error. This sequence joins TRBV20-1 and TRBJ2-5; the match to TRBD2 covers 8 bases. Germline V gives CDR1 DFQATT, CDR2 SNEGSKA (reference sequence). This CDR3 has 19 residues. CDR3 coding DNA: TGCTGTGCTAGAGGGTTGGTCCAACTAGCGGAAATCCGCTCGGAGACCCAGTACTTC. It codes for CCARGLVQLAEIRSETQYF.

Ten or more counts support this clonotype. The CDR3 sequence: CASSPGLTVYEQYF. CDR3 nucleotides: TGTGCCAGCAGCCCGGGACTAACCGTCTACGAGCAGTACTTC. The rearrangement links TRBV9 to TRBJ2-7; 7 bases map to TRBD2. V lost 4 bases to trimming and J lost 3 bases; unmatched junction nucleotides: 7. Germline values: CDR1 SGDLS, CDR2 YYNGEE. The CDR3 is 14 amino acids. The full variable domain, its missing parts supplied by reference TRBV9 and TRBJ2-7, is DSGVTQTPKHLITATGQRVTLRCSPRSGDLSVYWYQQSLDQGLQFLIQYYNGEERAKGNILERFSAQQFPDLHSELNLSSLELGDSALYFCASSPGLTVYEQYFGPGTRLTVT.

The sample holds a few counts of this clonotype. The rearrangement joins TRBV7-8 to TRBJ1-4, with 7 bases lining up with TRBD1. CDR3 length: 19 amino acids. V was pared by 2 bases and J by 0 bases, with 12 bases of the junction left unmatched. Germline CDR1 is SGHVS and CDR2 is FQNEAQ. The CDR3 region has the DNA TGTGCCAGCAGCTTATGGCGACGGGACAGATATGCAACTAATGAAAAACTGTTTTTT. Encoded protein: CASSLWRRDRYATNEKLFF.

The chain links TRBV4-2 to TRBJ1-3, with D possibly matching TRBD1 (5 bases). The ends were cut back, 8 bases at V and 0 bases at J, with 17 bases in the middle. There are 16 residues in the CDR3. Germline loops: CDR1 LGHNA, CDR2 YNFKEQ. CDR3 sequence (DNA): TGTGCCAGCGGCCCGGGGGGACCGAGCTCTGGAAACACCATATATTTT. This codes for CASGPGGPSSGNTIYF.

At least ten counts were recorded for this clonotype. The rearrangement joins TRBV12-3 or TRBV12-4 to TRBJ2-1; D not certain. The CDR3 has 15 residues. The ends were cut back, 7 bases at V and 6 bases at J, with 19 bases in the middle. As DNA, the CDR3 is TGTGCCAGCACCCAGGACCCGTACGGGCGCAATGAGCAGTTCTTC. Translated, it gives CASTQDPYGRNEQFF.

The sample holds many counts of this clonotype. The gene calls are TRBV7-2 and TRBJ1-2; possibly TRBD1 for D (5 bases). The CDR3 consists of 15 residues. Deletions cut 5 bases from V and 4 bases from J, with 17 bases between. From germline, CDR1 is SGHTA and CDR2 FQGNSA. The CDR3 coding sequence is TGTGCCAGCAGCCGCGGGCCGGAGGGGACCTATGGCTACACCTTC. It is translated as CASSRGPEGTYGYTF.

This clonotype was picked up a small number of times. The V call is TRBV5-1, the J call TRBJ1-3, with D maybe TRBD1 (5 bases). The V gene lost 4 bases and the J gene lost 0 bases, with 14 bases spanning the gap. The CDR3 extends over 16 amino acids. Germline assignment: CDR1 SGHRS and CDR2 YFSETQ. The chain's CDR3 is CASSRTTGLSGNTIYF. The CDR3 DNA sequence: TGCGCCAGCAGCCGTACCACAGGCCTCTCTGGAAACACCATATATTTT.